Shown below are 10 T cell receptor beta chains from a single sample sequenced in a study of blood T cell repertoires in COVID-19. Method: immunoSEQ multiplex PCR; TCRdb's copy keeps in-frame clones and lacks some. The sample holds about 240,000 clones, about 86% seen once. Sequenced: PBMCs or T cells enriched from blood (not recorded which). The receptors derive from a middle-aged woman with acute COVID-19.

This rearrangement joins TRBV29-1 to TRBJ2-3, with 12 bases aligning to TRBD2. The germline V gene has CDR1 SQVTM and CDR2 ANQGSEA. V lost 4 bases to trimming and J lost 6 bases; unmatched junction nucleotides: 5. The length of the CDR3 is 14 residues. CDR3 region: CSVATSGSSDTQYF. The DNA for the CDR3 is TGCAGCGTTGCGACTAGCGGGAGTTCGGATACGCAGTATTTT.

The chain combines TRBV29-1 with TRBJ1-4, with TRBD1 matching 10 bases. V shed 8 bases and J 7 bases; nucleotides not matched to a gene: 4. Germline CDR1 reads SQVTM; CDR2 reads ANQGSEA. The CDR3 is 12 residues long. CDR3 nucleotide sequence: TGCAGCACCCGGGACAGGGGTGAAAAACTGTTTTTT. As protein: CSTRDRGEKLFF.

V usage is TRBV4-1 and J usage is TRBJ1-2; TRBD1 aligns across 8 bases. The CDR3 is made up of 16 amino acids. The germline gives CDR1 MGHRA, CDR2 YSYEKL. J lost 6 bases, V lost 3 bases, and 12 bases had no gene match. For the CDR3, the DNA is TGCGCCAGCAGCCAGGTCGGACAGGGTACCGGTAATGGCTACACCTTC. This encodes CASSQVGQGTGNGYTF.

This chain uses TRBV3-1 (or the pseudogene TRBV3-2) with TRBJ1-2, with D maybe TRBD1 (6 bases). The CDR3 loop spans 14 amino acids. Trimming pared 8 bases from V and 0 bases from J, leaving 13 bases between. Germline lookup yields CDR1 LGHDT and CDR2 YNNKEL (reference sequence). CDR3 nucleotides: TGTGCCAGCTCAGAGGGGGATTCTAACTATGGCTACACCTTC. Encoded protein: CASSEGDSNYGYTF.

This chain links TRBV19 with TRBJ1-2, with 7 bases identical to TRBD1. Germline lookup yields CDR1 LNHDA and CDR2 SQIVND (reference sequence). V shed 9 bases and J 2 bases; nucleotides not matched to a gene: 12. The CDR3 has 15 amino acids. Written as DNA, the CDR3 is TGTGCCAGCGGTACCGGGACAGAAAAAAACTATGGCTACACCTTC. This codes for CASGTGTEKNYGYTF.

The chain is built from TRBV5-1 and TRBJ1-2; TRBD1 agrees at 9 bases. V shed 5 bases and J 4 bases; nucleotides not matched to a gene: 9. Germline V lookup: CDR1 SGHRS, CDR2 YFSETQ. This CDR3 spans 15 amino acids. The CDR3: CASSLVRTGAYGYTF. The DNA of the CDR3 is TGCGCCAGCAGTCTTGTGAGGACAGGGGCCTATGGCTACACCTTC. The variable domain in full, with the rest retrieved from reference TRBV5-1 and TRBJ1-2, is KAGVTQTPRYLIKTRGQQVTLSCSPISGHRSVSWYQQTPGQGLQFLFEYFSETQRNKGNFPGRFSGRQFSNSRSEMNVSTLELGDSALYLCASSLVRTGAYGYTFGSGTRLTVV.

This clone was found a few times. The rearrangement joins TRBV7-8 to TRBJ2-3; 8 bases map to TRBD2. The germline V gene encodes CDR1 SGHVS and CDR2 FQNEAQ. J lost 5 bases, V lost 1 base, and 8 bases had no gene match. This CDR3 has 16 amino acids. CDR3 region: CASSLVSGGPVDTQYF. The CDR3 coding sequence is TGTGCCAGCAGCTTAGTGTCGGGAGGGCCCGTAGATACGCAGTATTTT.

The V call is TRBV2, the J call TRBJ1-2; 7 bases map to TRBD1. Germline lookup yields CDR1 SNHLY and CDR2 FYNNEI. The CDR3 has 16 amino acids. V lost 6 bases to trimming and J lost 7 bases; unmatched junction nucleotides: 17. The CDR3 region is CASRPNPRQGEGGYTF. In nucleotides, the CDR3 is TGTGCCAGCAGGCCCAATCCTCGACAGGGCGAAGGTGGCTACACCTTC.

This clone was picked up one time. A far larger clone is one base from this, pointing to a likely read error. This rearrangement joins TRBV5-4 to TRBJ2-7; 9 bases match TRBD1. This CDR3 is 12 amino acids long. Losses at the gene ends were 3 bases for V and 5 bases for J; bases not matched to a gene: 0. CDR1 and CDR2 (germline): SGHNT, YYREEE (reference sequence). In DNA, the CDR3 is TGTGCCAGCAGCTGGACAGGGGACGAGCAGTACTTC. The encoded protein is CASSWTGDEQYF.

V and J are TRBV11-2 and TRBJ2-7; D is undetermined. Germline CDR1 and CDR2: SGHAT and FQNNGV. This CDR3 region has 11 residues. The ends were cut back, 7 bases at V and 0 bases at J, with 4 bases in the middle. CDR3 in DNA: TGTGCCAGCACCCGCTCCTACGAGCAGTACTTC. It encodes CASTRSYEQYF.